The 5 T cell receptor beta chains in this list originate from one sample, sequenced in a study of cytomegalovirus exposure and HLA in healthy donors (dated by TCRdb to about 2017). Receptor libraries were prepared by the immunoSEQ multiplex PCR assay. A mixture of 60 forward primers for TCR Vbeta segments and 13 reverse primers for TCR Jbeta segments was used in the multiplex PCR. TCRdb took over this immuneACCESS table, retaining in-frame rearrangements with V and J assigned. Such tables are incomplete; in checked studies, under half of the missing clones stem from an unresolved V gene, and the remainder is unexplained. The sample table lists 140,000 to 150,000 clones, approximately 80% of them with a count of one. In total, the top ten clones hold approximately 2.5% of the sample. What was sequenced was PBMCs. The receptors shown here come from a young woman in good health and CMV-seropositive.

The rearrangement links TRBV19 to TRBJ2-3; 7 nucleotides match TRBD1. V trimming: 4 bases; J trimming: 3 bases; junction bases outside the gene matches: 7. Germline CDR1 is LNHDA and CDR2 is SQIVND (reference sequence). This CDR3 has 15 amino acids. The chain's CDR3 is CASSTWTGVTDTQYF. Written as DNA, the CDR3 is TGTGCCAGTAGTACCTGGACAGGAGTTACAGATACGCAGTATTTT.

The chain employs TRBV2 and TRBJ2-4, with 8 bases lining up with TRBD1. The CDR3 is made up of 12 amino acids. V was clipped by 3 bases and J by 11 bases; unmatched bases: 3. In germline, CDR1 is SNHLY, CDR2 FYNNEI. For the CDR3, the DNA is TGTGCCAGCAGTGACAGGGGGCCGTTTCAGTACTTC. Translating it yields CASSDRGPFQYF.

The genes are TRBV2 and TRBJ2-7; D gene unclear. The germline gives CDR1 SNHLY, CDR2 FYNNEI. V was shortened by 3 bases and J by 3 bases, with 15 bases between the two germline ends. The CDR3 loop spans 15 amino acids. The DNA of the CDR3 is TGTGCCAGCAGTGAGCTGCTAGGAGTACTCTACGAGCAGTACTTC. The encoded protein is CASSELLGVLYEQYF.

V usage is TRBV30 and J usage is TRBJ2-7, with 9 bases lining up with TRBD2. This CDR3 spans 12 amino acids. Germline V gives CDR1 GTSNPN, CDR2 SVGIG (reference sequence). After removal of 3 bases from V and 6 bases from J, the junction contained 3 bases not matched to a gene. For the CDR3, the DNA is TGTGCCTGGAGGGCGGGGGGGGCCGAGCAGTACTTC. Its translation is CAWRAGGAEQYF.

CDR3 sequence (DNA): TGTGCCATCAAAACTAGCGGGGGTTACGAGCAGTACTTC. Translation: CAIKTSGGYEQYF. The rearrangement links TRBV10-3 to TRBJ2-7; 11 nucleotides agree with TRBD2. The V and J ends lost 7 bases and 4 bases, in that order; junction bases with no gene match: 3. In germline, CDR1 is ENHRY, CDR2 SYGVKD. The CDR3 is made up of 13 amino acids.